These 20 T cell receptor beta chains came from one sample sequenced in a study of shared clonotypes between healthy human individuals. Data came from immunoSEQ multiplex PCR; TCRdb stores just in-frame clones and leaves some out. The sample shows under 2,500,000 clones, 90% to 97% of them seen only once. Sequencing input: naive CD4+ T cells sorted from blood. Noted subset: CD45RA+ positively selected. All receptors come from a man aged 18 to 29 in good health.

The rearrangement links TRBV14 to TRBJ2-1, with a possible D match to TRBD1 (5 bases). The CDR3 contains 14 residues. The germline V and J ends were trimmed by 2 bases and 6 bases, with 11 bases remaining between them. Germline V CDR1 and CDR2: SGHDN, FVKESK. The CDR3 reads CASSQLQGINEQFF. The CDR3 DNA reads TGTGCCAGCAGCCAATTGCAGGGAATCAATGAGCAGTTCTTC.

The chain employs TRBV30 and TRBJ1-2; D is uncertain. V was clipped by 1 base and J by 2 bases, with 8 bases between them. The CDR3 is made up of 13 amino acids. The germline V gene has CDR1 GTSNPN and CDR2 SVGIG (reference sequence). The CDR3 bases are TGTGCCTGGAGTGAACATGGGAACTATGGCTACACCTTC. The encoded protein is CAWSEHGNYGYTF.

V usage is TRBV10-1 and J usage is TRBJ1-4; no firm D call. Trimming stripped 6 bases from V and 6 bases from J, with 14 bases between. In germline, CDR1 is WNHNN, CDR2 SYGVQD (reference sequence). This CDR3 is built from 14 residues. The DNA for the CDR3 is TGCGCCAGCAGACAATTCCATACGGATGAAAAACTGTTTTTT. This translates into CASRQFHTDEKLFF.

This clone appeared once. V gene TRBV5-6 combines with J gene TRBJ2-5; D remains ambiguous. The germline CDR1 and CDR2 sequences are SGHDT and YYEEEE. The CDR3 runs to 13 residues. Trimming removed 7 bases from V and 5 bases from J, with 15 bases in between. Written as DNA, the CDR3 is TGTGCCAGCGGGCGGCCCAGTGGCGAGACCCAGTACTTC. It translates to CASGRPSGETQYF.

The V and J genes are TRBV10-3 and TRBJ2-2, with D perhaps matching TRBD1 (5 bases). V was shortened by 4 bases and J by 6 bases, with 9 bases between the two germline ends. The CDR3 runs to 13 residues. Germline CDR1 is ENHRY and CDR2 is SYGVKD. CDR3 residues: CAISVDRSGELFF. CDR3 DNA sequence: TGTGCCATCAGTGTAGACAGATCCGGGGAGCTGTTTTTT.

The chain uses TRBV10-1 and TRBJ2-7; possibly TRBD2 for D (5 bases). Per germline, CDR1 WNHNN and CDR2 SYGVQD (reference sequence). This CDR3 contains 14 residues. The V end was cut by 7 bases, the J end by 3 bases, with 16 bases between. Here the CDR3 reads CASMGGWTLYEQYF. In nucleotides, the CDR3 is TGCGCCAGCATGGGCGGGTGGACTCTCTACGAGCAGTACTTC.

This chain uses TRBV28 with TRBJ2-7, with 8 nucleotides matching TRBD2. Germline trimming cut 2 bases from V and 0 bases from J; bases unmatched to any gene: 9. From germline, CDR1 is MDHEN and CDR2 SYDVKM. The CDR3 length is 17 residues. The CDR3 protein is CASSLSGGPNLSYEQYF. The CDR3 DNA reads TGTGCCAGCAGTTTAAGCGGGGGACCGAACCTCTCCTACGAGCAGTACTTC.

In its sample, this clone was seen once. In DNA, the CDR3 is TGTGCCAGCAGCCAAGGCGGACTAGGGCAAGAGACCCAGTACTTC. This sequence encodes CASSQGGLGQETQYF. V is TRBV4-2 and J is TRBJ2-5, with 7 bases that match TRBD2. Germline V gene lookup returns CDR1 LGHNA and CDR2 YNFKEQ. There are 15 residues in the CDR3. The ends lost 1 base at V and 2 bases at J; junction bases unmatched: 4.

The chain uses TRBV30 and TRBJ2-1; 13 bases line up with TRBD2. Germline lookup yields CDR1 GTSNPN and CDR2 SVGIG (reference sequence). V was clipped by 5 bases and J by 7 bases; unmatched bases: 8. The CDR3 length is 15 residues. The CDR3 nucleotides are TGTGCCTGGGTACTAGCGGGAGGGCGGTTAAATGAGCAGTTCTTC. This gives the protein CAWVLAGGRLNEQFF.

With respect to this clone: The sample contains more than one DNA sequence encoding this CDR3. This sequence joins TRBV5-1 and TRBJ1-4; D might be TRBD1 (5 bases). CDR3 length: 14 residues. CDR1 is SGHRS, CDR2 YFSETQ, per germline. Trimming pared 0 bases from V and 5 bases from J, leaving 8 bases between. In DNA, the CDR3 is TGCGCCAGCAGCTTGGGGGGGTCAAATGAAAAACTGTTTTTT. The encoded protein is CASSLGGSNEKLFF. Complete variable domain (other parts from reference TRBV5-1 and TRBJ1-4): KAGVTQTPRYLIKTRGQQVTLSCSPISGHRSVSWYQQTPGQGLQFLFEYFSETQRNKGNFPGRFSGRQFSNSRSEMNVSTLELGDSALYLCASSLGGSNEKLFFGSGTQLSVL.

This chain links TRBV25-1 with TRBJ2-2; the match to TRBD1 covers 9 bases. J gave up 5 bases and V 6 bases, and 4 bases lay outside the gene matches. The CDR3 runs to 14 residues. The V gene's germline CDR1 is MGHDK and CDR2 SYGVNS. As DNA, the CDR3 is TGTGCCAGCAGGCGGGGACAGGGTACCGGGGAGCTGTTTTTT. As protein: CASRRGQGTGELFF.

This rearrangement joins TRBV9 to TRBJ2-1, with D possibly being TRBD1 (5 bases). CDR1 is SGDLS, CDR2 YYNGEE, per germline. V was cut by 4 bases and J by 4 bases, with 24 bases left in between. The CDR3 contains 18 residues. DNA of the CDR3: TGTGCCAGCAGCCACGTAGGACAAGATACGAAGGATTACAATGAGCAGTTCTTC. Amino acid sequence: CASSHVGQDTKDYNEQFF. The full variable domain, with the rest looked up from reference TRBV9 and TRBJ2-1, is DSGVTQTPKHLITATGQRVTLRCSPRSGDLSVYWYQQSLDQGLQFLIQYYNGEERAKGNILERFSAQQFPDLHSELNLSSLELGDSALYFCASSHVGQDTKDYNEQFFGPGTRLTVL.

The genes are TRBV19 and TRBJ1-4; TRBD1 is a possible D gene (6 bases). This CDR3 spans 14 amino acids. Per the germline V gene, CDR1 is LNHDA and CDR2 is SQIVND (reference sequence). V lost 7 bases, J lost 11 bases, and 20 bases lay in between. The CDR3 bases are TGTGCCAGTACTCCTAGGTGGGGGCAAGGGAAACTGTTTTTT. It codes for CASTPRWGQGKLFF.

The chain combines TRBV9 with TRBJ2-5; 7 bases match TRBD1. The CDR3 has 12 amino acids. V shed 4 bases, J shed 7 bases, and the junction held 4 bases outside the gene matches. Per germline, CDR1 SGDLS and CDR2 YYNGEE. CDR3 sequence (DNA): TGTGCCAGCAGCATCCCAGGGGGGACCCAGTACTTC. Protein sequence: CASSIPGGTQYF.

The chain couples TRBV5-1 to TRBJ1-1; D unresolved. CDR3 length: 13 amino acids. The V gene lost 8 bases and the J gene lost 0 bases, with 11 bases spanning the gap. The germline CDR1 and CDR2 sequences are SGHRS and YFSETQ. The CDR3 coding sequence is TGCGCCAGTCACGACACTCTGAACACTGAAGCTTTCTTT. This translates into CASHDTLNTEAFF.

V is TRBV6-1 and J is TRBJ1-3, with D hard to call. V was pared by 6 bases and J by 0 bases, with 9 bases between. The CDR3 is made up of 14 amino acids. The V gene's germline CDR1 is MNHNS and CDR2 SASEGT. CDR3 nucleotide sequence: TGTGCCAGCAGCGAACAGATCTCTGGAAACACCATATATTTT. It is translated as CASSEQISGNTIYF.

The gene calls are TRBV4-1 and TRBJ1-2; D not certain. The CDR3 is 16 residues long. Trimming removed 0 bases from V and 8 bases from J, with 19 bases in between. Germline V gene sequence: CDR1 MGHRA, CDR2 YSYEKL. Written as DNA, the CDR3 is TGCGCCAGCAGCCAAGAGACGGTCGGGGTACCGGGGGGCTACACCTTC. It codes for CASSQETVGVPGGYTF.

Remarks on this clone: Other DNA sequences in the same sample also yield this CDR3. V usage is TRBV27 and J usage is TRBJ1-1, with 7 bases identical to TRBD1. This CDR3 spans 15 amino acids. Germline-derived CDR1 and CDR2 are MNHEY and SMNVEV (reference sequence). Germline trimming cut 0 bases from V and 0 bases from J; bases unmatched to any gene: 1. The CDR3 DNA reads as TGTGCCAGCAGTTTATCTGGGACAGTGAACACTGAAGCTTTCTTT. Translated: CASSLSGTVNTEAFF.

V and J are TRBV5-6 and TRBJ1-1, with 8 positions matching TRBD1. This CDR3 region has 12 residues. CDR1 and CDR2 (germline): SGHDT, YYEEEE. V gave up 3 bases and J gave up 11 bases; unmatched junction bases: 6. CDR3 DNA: TGTGCCAGCAGCTCAACGGACAGGGACGCTTTCTTT. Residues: CASSSTDRDAFF.

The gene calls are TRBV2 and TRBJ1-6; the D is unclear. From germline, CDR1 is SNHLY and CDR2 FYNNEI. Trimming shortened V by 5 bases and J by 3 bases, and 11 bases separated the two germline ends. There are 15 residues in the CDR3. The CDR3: CASSKESIYNSPLHF. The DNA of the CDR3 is TGTGCCAGCAGTAAAGAATCCATCTATAATTCACCCCTCCACTTT.